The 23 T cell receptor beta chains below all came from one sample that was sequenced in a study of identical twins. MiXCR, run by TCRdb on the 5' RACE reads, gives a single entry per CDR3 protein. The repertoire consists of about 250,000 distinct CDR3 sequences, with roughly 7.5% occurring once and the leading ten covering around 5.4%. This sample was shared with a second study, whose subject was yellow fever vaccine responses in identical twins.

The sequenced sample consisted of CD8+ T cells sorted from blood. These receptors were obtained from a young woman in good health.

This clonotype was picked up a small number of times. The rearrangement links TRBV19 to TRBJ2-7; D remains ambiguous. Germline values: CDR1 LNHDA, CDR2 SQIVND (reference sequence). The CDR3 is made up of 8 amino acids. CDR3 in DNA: TGTGCTAACTACGAGCAGTACTTC. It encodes CANYEQYF.

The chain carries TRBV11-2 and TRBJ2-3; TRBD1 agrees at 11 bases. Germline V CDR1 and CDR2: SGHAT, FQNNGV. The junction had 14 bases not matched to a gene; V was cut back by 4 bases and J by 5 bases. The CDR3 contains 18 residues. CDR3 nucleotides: TGTGCCAGCAGCTCCCGGTGGGGGACAGGGGGTCGTCAAGATACGCAGTATTTT. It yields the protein CASSSRWGTGGRQDTQYF.

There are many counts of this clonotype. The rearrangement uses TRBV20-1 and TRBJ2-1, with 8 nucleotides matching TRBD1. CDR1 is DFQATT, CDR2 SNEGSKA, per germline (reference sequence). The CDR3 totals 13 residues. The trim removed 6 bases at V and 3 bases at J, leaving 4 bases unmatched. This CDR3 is CSARTGNYNEQFF. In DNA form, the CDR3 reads TGCAGTGCCCGGACAGGGAACTACAATGAGCAGTTCTTC.

The CDR3 reads CATSDWTDTDTQYF. The DNA for the CDR3 is TGTGCCACCAGTGATTGGACAGACACAGATACGCAGTATTTT. This rearrangement joins TRBV24-1 to TRBJ2-3; weak D call: TRBD1 (6 bases). CDR1 and CDR2 from the germline V gene are KGHDR and SFDVKD. There are 14 residues in the CDR3. V shed 2 bases and J shed 2 bases, with 7 bases lying between them.

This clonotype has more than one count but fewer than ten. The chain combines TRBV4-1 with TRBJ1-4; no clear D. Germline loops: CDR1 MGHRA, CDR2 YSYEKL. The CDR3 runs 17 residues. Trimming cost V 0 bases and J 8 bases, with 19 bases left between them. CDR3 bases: TGCGCCAGCAGCCAAGATCGGGAGGAGTTAATTGGGGAAAAACTGTTTTTT. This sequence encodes CASSQDREELIGEKLFF.

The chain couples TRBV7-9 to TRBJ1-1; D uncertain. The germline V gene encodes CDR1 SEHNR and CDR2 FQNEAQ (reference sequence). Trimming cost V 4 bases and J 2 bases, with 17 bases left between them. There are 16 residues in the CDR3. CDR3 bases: TGTGCCAGCAGCTCCCCCCGCTCCCGAGGCAACACTGAAGCTTTCTTT. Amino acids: CASSSPRSRGNTEAFF.

The CDR3 coding sequence is TGTGCCAGCAGCCCCGGGCGGCGCTATGGCTACACCTTC. Translated: CASSPGRRYGYTF. This chain links TRBV12-3 or TRBV12-4 with TRBJ1-2; D gene ambiguous. The CDR3 spans 13 residues. The germline V and J ends were trimmed by 6 bases and 4 bases, with 12 bases remaining between them.

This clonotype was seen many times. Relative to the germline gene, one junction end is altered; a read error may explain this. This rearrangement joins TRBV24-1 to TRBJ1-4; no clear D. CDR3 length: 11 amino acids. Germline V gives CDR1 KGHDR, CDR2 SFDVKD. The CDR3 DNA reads TGTGCCACCAGTCTAAGCGACGTCGTCGACTTT. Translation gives CATSLSDVVDF.

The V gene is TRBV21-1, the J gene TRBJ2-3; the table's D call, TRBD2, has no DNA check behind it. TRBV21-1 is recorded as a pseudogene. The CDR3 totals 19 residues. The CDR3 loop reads CASSKDAASGGAHTDTQYF. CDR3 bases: TGTGCCAGCAGCAAAGACGCGGCTAGCGGGGGGGCCCACACAGATACGCAGTATTTT.

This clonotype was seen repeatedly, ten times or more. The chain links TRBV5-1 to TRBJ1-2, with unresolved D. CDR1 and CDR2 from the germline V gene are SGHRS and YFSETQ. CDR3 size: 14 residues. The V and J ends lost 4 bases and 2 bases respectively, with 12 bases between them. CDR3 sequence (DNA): TGCGCCAGCAGCCCGGACGAAGAGAACTATGGCTACACCTTC. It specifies CASSPDEENYGYTF. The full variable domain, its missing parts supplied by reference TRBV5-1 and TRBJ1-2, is KAGVTQTPRYLIKTRGQQVTLSCSPISGHRSVSWYQQTPGQGLQFLFEYFSETQRNKGNFPGRFSGRQFSNSRSEMNVSTLELGDSALYLCASSPDEENYGYTFGSGTRLTVV.

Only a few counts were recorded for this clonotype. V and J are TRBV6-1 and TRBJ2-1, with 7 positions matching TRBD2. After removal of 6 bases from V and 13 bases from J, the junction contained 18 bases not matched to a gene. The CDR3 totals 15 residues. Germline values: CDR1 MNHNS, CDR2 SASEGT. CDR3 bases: TGTGCCAGCAGGAGGGAGGGTAGCGGCTCTGGTCGTCAGTTCTTC. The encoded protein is CASRREGSGSGRQFF.

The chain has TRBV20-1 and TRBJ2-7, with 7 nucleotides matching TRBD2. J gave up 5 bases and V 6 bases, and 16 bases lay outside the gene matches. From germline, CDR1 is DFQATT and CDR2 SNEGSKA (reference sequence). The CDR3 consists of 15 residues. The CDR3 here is CSAHPAGRETNEQYF. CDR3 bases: TGCAGTGCCCACCCAGCGGGGCGGGAGACAAACGAGCAGTACTTC.

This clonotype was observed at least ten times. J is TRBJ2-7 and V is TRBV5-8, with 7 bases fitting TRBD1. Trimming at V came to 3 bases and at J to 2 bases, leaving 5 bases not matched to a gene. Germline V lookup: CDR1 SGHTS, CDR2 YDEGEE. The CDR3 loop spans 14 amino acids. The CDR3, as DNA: TGTGCCAGCAGCTGGACAGGTGATACCTACGAGCAGTACTTC. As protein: CASSWTGDTYEQYF.

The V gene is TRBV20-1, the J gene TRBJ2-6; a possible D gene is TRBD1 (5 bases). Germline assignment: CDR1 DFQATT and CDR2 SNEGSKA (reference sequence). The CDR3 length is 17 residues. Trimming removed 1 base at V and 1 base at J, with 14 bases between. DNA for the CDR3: TGCAGTGCTAGAGTCCTCGGCAGGGTGTCTGGGGCCAACGTCCTGACTTTC. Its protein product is CSARVLGRVSGANVLTF.

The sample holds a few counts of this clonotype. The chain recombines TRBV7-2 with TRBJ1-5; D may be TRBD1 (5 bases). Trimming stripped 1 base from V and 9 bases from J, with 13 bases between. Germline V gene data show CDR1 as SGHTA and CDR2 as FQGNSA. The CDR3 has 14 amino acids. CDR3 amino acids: CASSLGGGSRPQHF. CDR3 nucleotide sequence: TGTGCCAGCAGCTTAGGGGGGGGGTCTCGGCCCCAGCATTTT.

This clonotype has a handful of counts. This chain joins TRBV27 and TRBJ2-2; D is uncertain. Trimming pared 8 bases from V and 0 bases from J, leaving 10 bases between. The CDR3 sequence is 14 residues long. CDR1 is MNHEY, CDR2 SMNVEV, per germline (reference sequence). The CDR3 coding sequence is TGTGCCAGCGCCTTAGGGTCGAACACCGGGGAGCTGTTTTTT. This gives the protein CASALGSNTGELFF.

This CDR3 reads CASSLDRSLNTEAFF. CDR3 DNA: TGTGCCAGCAGCTTAGATCGAAGTTTGAACACTGAAGCTTTCTTT. The chain is built from TRBV11-2 and TRBJ1-1; D is undetermined. The V gene's germline CDR1 is SGHAT and CDR2 FQNNGV. The CDR3 has 15 residues. The V end was cut by 0 bases, the J end by 0 bases, with 8 bases between.

This CDR3 reads CASRPPGAGHKWGFF. CDR3 DNA sequence: TGTGCCAGCAGGCCCCCGGGGGCGGGGCACAAATGGGGTTTCTTT. V usage is TRBV7-9 and J usage is TRBJ1-1; D possibly corresponds to TRBD1 (6 bases). This CDR3 is 15 amino acids long. The ends were cut back, 6 bases at V and 13 bases at J, with 27 bases in the middle. Germline lookup yields CDR1 SEHNR and CDR2 FQNEAQ (reference sequence).

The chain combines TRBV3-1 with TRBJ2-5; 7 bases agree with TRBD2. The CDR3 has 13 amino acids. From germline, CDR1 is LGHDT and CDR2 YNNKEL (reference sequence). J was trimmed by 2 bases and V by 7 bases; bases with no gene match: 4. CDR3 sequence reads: CASTREEQETQYF. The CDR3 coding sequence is TGTGCCAGCACACGGGAGGAACAAGAGACCCAGTACTTC.

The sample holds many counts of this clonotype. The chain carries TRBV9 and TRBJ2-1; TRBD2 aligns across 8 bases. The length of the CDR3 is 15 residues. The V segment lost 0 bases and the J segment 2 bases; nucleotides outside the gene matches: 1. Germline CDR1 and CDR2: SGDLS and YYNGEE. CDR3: CASSVGSGAYNEQFF. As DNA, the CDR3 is TGTGCCAGCAGCGTAGGTAGCGGGGCCTACAATGAGCAGTTCTTC.

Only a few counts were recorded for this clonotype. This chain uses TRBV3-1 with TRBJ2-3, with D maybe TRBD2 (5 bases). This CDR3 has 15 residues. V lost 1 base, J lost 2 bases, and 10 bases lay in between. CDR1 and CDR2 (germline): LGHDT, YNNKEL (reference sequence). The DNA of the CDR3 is TGTGCCAGCAGCCAAGGTTTTAGCGCCACAGATACGCAGTATTTT. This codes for CASSQGFSATDTQYF.

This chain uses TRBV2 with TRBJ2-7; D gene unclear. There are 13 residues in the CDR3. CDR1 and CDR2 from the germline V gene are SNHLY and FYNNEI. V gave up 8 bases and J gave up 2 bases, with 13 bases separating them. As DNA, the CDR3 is TGTGCCAGCTCCACTCCTAGAACCTACGAGCAGTACTTC. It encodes CASSTPRTYEQYF.

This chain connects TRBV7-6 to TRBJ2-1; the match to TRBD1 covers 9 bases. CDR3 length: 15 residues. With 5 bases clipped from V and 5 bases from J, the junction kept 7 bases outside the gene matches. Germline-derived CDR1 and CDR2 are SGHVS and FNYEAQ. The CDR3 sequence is CASSRGQGKNNEQFF. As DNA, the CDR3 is TGTGCCAGCAGCCGGGGACAGGGAAAGAACAATGAGCAGTTCTTC.